This TCR beta chain was profiled in a study of chemoradiotherapy in HPV16-positive cancers. Findings and limits, study-wide: In HPV16-positive patients, HPV-responsive T-cell expansion tracked better recurrence-free survival. During treatment, candidate HPV-specific clones and E7-related motifs expanded in tumor.

Repeated repertoire sampling spanned the course of chemoradiotherapy. Method: immunoSEQ multiplex PCR; TCRdb's copy keeps in-frame clones and lacks some. The top ten clones hold approximately 5.4% of a sample with roughly 40,000 clones, around 82% of them seen once. Notes on this clone: Its matching antigen is unknown.

The specimen was blood, collected from a patient who underwent chemoradiotherapy. This receptor was obtained from a human donor with HPV-associated anogenital cancer.

The CDR3 is CATSRAGREEVGSYTF. The CDR3 DNA is TGTGCCACCAGCAGAGCGGGCAGGGAAGAAGTCGGAAGTTACACCTTC. V usage is TRBV15 and J usage is TRBJ1-2; D may be TRBD1 (5 bases). CDR1 is LNHNV, CDR2 YYDKDF, per germline (reference sequence). The CDR3 extends over 16 amino acids. Trimming removed 1 base from V and 11 bases from J, with 23 bases in between. Complete variable domain (other parts from reference TRBV15 and TRBJ1-2): DAMVIQNPRYQVTQFGKPVTLSCSQTLNHNVMYWYQQKSSQAPKLLFHYYDKDFNNEADTPDNFQSRRPNTSFCFLDIRSPGLGDTAMYLCATSRAGREEVGSYTFGSGTRLTVV.